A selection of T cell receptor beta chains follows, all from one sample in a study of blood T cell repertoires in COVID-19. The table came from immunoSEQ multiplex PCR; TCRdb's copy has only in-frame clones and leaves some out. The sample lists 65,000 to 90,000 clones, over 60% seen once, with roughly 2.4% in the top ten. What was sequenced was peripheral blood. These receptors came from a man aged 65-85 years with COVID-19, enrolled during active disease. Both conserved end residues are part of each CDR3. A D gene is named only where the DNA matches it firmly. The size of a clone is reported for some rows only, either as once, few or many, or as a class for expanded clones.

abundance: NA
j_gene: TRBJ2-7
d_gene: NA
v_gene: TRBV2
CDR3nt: TGTGCCAGCAGTTCGGTGTCCGCCTACGAGCAGTACTTC
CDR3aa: CASSSVSAYEQYF

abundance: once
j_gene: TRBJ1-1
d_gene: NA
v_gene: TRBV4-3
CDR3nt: TGCGCCAGCAGCCCAACAGGGCGGGGGACTGAAGCTTTCTTT
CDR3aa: CASSPTGRGTEAFF

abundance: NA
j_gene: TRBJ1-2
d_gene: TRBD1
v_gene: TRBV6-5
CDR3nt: TGTGCCAGCAGGATTCAGGGGGCCCATGGCTACACCTTC
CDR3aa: CASRIQGAHGYTF

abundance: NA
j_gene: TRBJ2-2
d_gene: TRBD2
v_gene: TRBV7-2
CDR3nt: TGTGCCAGCAGCCAAGGACTAGCTGCCTTCACCGGGGAGCTGTTTTTT
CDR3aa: CASSQGLAAFTGELFF

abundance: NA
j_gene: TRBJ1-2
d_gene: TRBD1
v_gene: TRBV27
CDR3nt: TGTGCCAGCAGAGGACAGGGCTTTGGGTATGGCTACACCTTC
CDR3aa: CASRGQGFGYGYTF

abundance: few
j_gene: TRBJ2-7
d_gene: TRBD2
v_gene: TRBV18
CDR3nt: TGTGCCAGCTCACCTTCTAGCGGGAGTATCGACGAGCAGTACTTC
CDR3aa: CASSPSSGSIDEQYF

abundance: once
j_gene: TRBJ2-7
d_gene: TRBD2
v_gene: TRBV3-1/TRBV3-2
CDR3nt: TGTGCCAGCAGCCAAGATAAAAGGCTAGCGGGTGGCGAGCAGTACTTC
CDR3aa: CASSQDKRLAGGEQYF

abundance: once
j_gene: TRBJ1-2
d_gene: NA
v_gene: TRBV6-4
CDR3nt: TGTGCCAGCAGACTAAAAGGACAGCCTCACTCTAACTATGGCTACACCTTC
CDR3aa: CASRLKGQPHSNYGYTF

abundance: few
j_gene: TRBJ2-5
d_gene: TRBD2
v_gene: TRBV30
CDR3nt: TGTGCCTGGACCCTGGGACTAGCGGGAATTCAAGAGACCCAGTACTTC
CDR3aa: CAWTLGLAGIQETQYF

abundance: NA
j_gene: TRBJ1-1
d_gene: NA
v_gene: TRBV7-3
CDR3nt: TGTGCCAGCAGCTTAGACAGAATGAACACTGAAGCTTTCTTT
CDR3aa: CASSLDRMNTEAFF

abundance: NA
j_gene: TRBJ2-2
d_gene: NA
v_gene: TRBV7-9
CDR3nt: TGTGCCAGCAGCTTGGGGGCCCCCGGGGAGCTGTTTTTT
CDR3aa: CASSLGAPGELFF

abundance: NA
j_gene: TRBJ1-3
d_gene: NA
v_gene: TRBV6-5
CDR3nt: TGTGCCAGCAGTTACGACAGAAGAAGTGGAAACACCATATATTTT
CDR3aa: CASSYDRRSGNTIYF

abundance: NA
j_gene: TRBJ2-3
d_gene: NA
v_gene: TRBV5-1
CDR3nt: TGCGCCAGCAGCTTGGCAGTGGGAGAGGTAGCAGATACGCAGTATTTT
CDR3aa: CASSLAVGEVADTQYF

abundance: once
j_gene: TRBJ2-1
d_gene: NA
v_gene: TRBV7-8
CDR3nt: TGTGCCAGCAGCCTCAGGGACTTCTACAATGAGCAGTTCTTC
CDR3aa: CASSLRDFYNEQFF

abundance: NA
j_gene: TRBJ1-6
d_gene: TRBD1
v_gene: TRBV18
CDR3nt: TGTGCCAGCTCACCTCAGCAGGGGGTAAATAATTCACCCCTCCACTTT
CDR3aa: CASSPQQGVNNSPLHF

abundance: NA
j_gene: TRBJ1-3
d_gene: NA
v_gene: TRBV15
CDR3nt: TGTGCCACCAGCAGAGATCTCAGGGGAACTGGAAACACCATATATTTT
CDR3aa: CATSRDLRGTGNTIYF

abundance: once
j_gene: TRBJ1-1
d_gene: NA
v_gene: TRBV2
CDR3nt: TGTGCCAGCAGTACCAGTATGAACACTGAAGCTTTCTTT
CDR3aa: CASSTSMNTEAFF

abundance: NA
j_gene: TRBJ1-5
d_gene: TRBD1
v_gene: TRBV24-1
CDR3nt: TGTGCCACCAGTGAATCGGGACAGGCGACTGATTATCAGCCCCAGCATTTT
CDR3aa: CATSESGQATDYQPQHF

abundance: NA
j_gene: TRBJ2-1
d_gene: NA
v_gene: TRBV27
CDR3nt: TGTGCCAGCAGTTCCCCCGGGGGGCCCCGTTCGGATGAGCAGTTCTTC
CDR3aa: CASSSPGGPRSDEQFF

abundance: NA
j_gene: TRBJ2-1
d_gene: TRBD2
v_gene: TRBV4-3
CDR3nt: TGCGCCAGCAGCCACGAGGGCGGGAGGGCGATTTCCTACAATGAGCAGTTCTTC
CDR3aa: CASSHEGGRAISYNEQFF

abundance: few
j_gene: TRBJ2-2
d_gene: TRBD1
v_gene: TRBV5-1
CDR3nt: TGCGCCAGCAGCCCGGGACAGGGGGCCGGGGAGCTGTTTTTT
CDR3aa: CASSPGQGAGELFF

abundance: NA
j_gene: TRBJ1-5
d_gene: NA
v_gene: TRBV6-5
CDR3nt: TGTGCCAGCAGCGCTACTTATAGCAATCAGCCCCAGCATTTT
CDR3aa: CASSATYSNQPQHF

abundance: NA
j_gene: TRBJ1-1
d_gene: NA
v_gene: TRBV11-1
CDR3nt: TGTGCCAGCAGCTTATCTCAAGGGGCTGAAGCTTTCTTT
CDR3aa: CASSLSQGAEAFF

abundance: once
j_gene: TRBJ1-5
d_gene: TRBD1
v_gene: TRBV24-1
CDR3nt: TGTGCCACCAGTGAAAAGGGACAGGGGATCCTTCAGCCCCAGCATTTT
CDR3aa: CATSEKGQGILQPQHF

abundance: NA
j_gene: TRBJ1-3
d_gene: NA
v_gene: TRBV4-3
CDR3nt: TGCGCCAGCAGCCAAGATCACGGGATTGCGGGAAACACCATATATTTT
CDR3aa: CASSQDHGIAGNTIYF

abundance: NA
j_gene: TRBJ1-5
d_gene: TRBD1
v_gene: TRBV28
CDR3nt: TGTGCCAGCAGTTTCACAGGGGGCGCCCATCAGCCCCAGCATTTT
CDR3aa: CASSFTGGAHQPQHF

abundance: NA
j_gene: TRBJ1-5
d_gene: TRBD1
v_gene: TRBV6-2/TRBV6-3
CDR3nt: TGTGCCAGCAGTTCCTGGACAGGGGGCGGTGACCAGCCCCAGCATTTT
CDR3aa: CASSSWTGGGDQPQHF

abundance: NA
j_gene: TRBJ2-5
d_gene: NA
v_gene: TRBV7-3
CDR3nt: TGTGCCAGCAGCCTGGGGACATTTGAGACCCAGTACTTC
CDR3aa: CASSLGTFETQYF